A few counts support the clone carrying this T cell receptor beta chain. The repertoire was sequenced with immunoSEQ multiplex PCR; TCRdb's copy has only in-frame clones and lacks some. This table has about 140,000 clones, almost 90% appearing once. The CDR3 contains 14 residues. The J segment lost 9 bases and the V segment lost 4 bases, leaving 4 bases of the junction unmatched. From germline, CDR1 is LNHDA and CDR2 SQIVND (reference sequence). This specimen comes from a study of control samples from healthy donors and cancer patients. The TCR originated in a young man in good health. The specimen was blood. The chain has TRBV19 and TRBJ1-6, with 9 bases matching TRBD1. The CDR3 loop is CASSTWDRVSPLHF. DNA for the CDR3: TGTGCCAGTAGTACCTGGGACAGGGTTTCACCCCTCCACTTT.